This T cell receptor (beta chain) was sequenced during a study of T cells after posttransplantation cyclophosphamide. Study-wide findings and caveats: After PTCy, TRB diversity resembled that of CNI/methotrexate controls. TRB overlap between skin or GI tissue T cells and blood was limited.

This clone was picked up many times. Its antigen is unidentified. Trimming left V 5 bases short and J 0 bases short, with 7 bases between. Germline V gene data show CDR1 as MNHNS and CDR2 as SASEGT. The CDR3 sequence is 13 residues long. TCRdb's table, derived via immunoSEQ multiplex PCR, lists solely in-frame clones and lacks some. The sample counts 45,000 to 55,000 clones, none seen once; the ten largest own about 2.2%. The chain uses TRBV6-1 and TRBJ1-1; D ambiguous. Input material: PBMCs. The sequence was collected from a man in his forties in good health, CMV-negative, and a related stem cell transplant donor. CDR3 region: CASSPELNTEAFF. CDR3 bases: TGTGCCAGCAGTCCGGAGCTGAACACTGAAGCTTTCTTT.